A selection of T cell receptor beta chains follows, all from one sample in a study of beta chain features in type 1 diabetes. Libraries were prepared by immunoSEQ multiplex PCR; TCRdb keeps only in-frame clonotypes and omits some of them. The table shows roughly 290,000 clones, with roughly 8% occurring only once. Sequencing used central memory CD4+ T cells from blood. All receptors come from a woman younger than 35 in good health. The CDR3 runs from the conserved cysteine through the conserved F or W. The D gene is left open where the match is weak. A clone size is listed for some rows: how often the clone was seen (once, few, many), or a class if it is expanded.

V: TRBV30; J: TRBJ2-7; size: many; D: -; CDR3: CAWIAGRYEQYF; DNA: TGTGCCTGGATAGCAGGGAGGTACGAGCAGTACTTC
V: TRBV28; J: TRBJ1-1; size: few; D: -; CDR3: CASSLMQGKTEAFF; DNA: TGTGCCAGCAGTTTAATGCAGGGTAAGACTGAAGCTTTCTTT
V: TRBV7-9; J: TRBJ1-1; size: -; D: -; CDR3: CASSLALGWVFF; DNA: TGTGCCAGCAGCTTAGCGTTAGGATGGGTTTTCTTT
V: TRBV7-6; J: TRBJ2-7; size: -; D: -; CDR3: CASSLNTGLYEQYF; DNA: TGTGCCAGCAGCTTAAATACAGGGCTCTACGAGCAGTACTTC
V: TRBV7-2; J: TRBJ1-5; size: few; D: -; CDR3: CASSFRPDQPQHF; DNA: TGTGCCAGCAGCTTTCGACCCGATCAGCCCCAGCATTTT
V: TRBV6-5; J: TRBJ1-5; size: few; D: -; CDR3: CASSPRTYYQPQHF; DNA: TGTGCCAGCAGCCCTCGGACATATTATCAGCCCCAGCATTTT
V: TRBV4-3; J: TRBJ1-2; size: -; D: -; CDR3: CASSQEGRSWNSNYGYTF; DNA: TGCGCCAGCAGCCAAGAGGGTCGGTCGTGGAACTCTAACTATGGCTACACCTTC
V: TRBV6-6; J: TRBJ2-2; size: few; D: -; CDR3: CASSYRRDFTGELFF; DNA: TGTGCCAGCAGTTACCGGAGGGACTTCACCGGGGAGCTGTTTTTT
V: TRBV27; J: TRBJ1-6; size: few; D: -; CDR3: CASSSGGSGNSPLHF; DNA: TGTGCCAGCTCGTCCGGAGGGTCAGGGAATTCACCCCTCCACTTT
V: TRBV6-5; J: TRBJ2-1; size: many; D: TRBD2; CDR3: CASSSGSKNEQFF; DNA: TGTGCCAGCTCTAGCGGGAGTAAGAATGAGCAGTTCTTC
V: TRBV18; J: TRBJ1-1; size: medium-sized; D: -; CDR3: CASSGQSNTEAFF; DNA: TGTGCCAGCTCAGGTCAGAGTAACACTGAAGCTTTCTTT
V: TRBV18; J: TRBJ2-3; size: few; D: TRBD2; CDR3: CASSPGTSGRLDTQYF; DNA: TGTGCCAGCTCACCCGGGACTAGCGGGAGGCTAGATACGCAGTATTTT
V: TRBV18; J: TRBJ1-2; size: few; D: -; CDR3: CASSETVDYGYTF; DNA: TGTGCCAGCTCAGAGACAGTAGACTATGGCTACACCTTC
V: TRBV27; J: TRBJ1-5; size: -; D: TRBD1; CDR3: CASSNGQGVSNQPQHF; DNA: TGTGCCAGCAGCAACGGACAGGGAGTTAGCAATCAGCCCCAGCATTTT
V: TRBV6-6; J: TRBJ2-1; size: -; D: -; CDR3: CASCKWVYNEQFF; DNA: TGTGCCAGCTGTAAGTGGGTCTACAATGAGCAGTTCTTC
V: TRBV5-4; J: TRBJ2-3; size: -; D: TRBD2; CDR3: CASRPGLAMRTDTQYF; DNA: TGTGCCAGCAGACCAGGACTAGCGATGCGCACAGATACGCAGTATTTT
V: TRBV4-3; J: TRBJ1-6; size: many; D: TRBD1; CDR3: CASSQDRGSSPLHF; DNA: TGCGCCAGCAGCCAAGACAGGGGGAGTTCACCCCTCCACTTT
V: TRBV14; J: TRBJ1-1; size: few; D: -; CDR3: CASSASWGTEAFF; DNA: TGTGCCAGCAGCGCAAGTTGGGGCACTGAAGCTTTCTTT
V: TRBV7-2; J: TRBJ2-1; size: few; D: -; CDR3: CASSLGRDNEQFF; DNA: TGTGCCAGCAGCTTAGGGCGAGATAATGAGCAGTTCTTC
V: TRBV28; J: TRBJ1-1; size: -; D: -; CDR3: CASSPPSPPNTEAFF; DNA: TGTGCCAGCAGTCCTCCCAGTCCTCCGAACACTGAAGCTTTCTTT
V: TRBV4-1; J: TRBJ1-3; size: -; D: -; CDR3: CASSQDPFQGPGNTIYF; DNA: TGCGCCAGCAGCCAAGATCCCTTTCAGGGACCTGGAAACACCATATATTTT
V: TRBV6-1; J: TRBJ2-7; size: few; D: -; CDR3: CASKRTGSSYEQYF; DNA: TGTGCCAGCAAACGGACGGGAAGCTCCTACGAGCAGTACTTC
V: TRBV5-1; J: TRBJ2-5; size: -; D: -; CDR3: CASSLAGTEETQYF; DNA: TGCGCCAGCAGCTTGGCGGGAACAGAAGAGACCCAGTACTTC
V: TRBV18; J: TRBJ2-4; size: few; D: -; CDR3: CASSPENMMAPYF; DNA: TGTGCCAGCTCACCAGAAAACATGATGGCTCCGTACTTC
V: TRBV7-2; J: TRBJ2-5; size: few; D: -; CDR3: CASSYLRDAGTQYF; DNA: TGTGCCAGCAGCTACCTTCGGGATGCCGGGACCCAGTACTTC
V: TRBV5-4; J: TRBJ2-3; size: few; D: -; CDR3: CASSLWGSGTQYF; DNA: TGTGCCAGCAGCTTATGGGGGTCGGGTACGCAGTATTTT
V: TRBV7-2; J: TRBJ2-2; size: -; D: TRBD2; CDR3: CASSLVPQGGSDTGELFF; DNA: TGTGCCAGCAGCTTAGTGCCCCAAGGCGGGAGTGACACCGGGGAGCTGTTTTTT
V: TRBV27; J: TRBJ2-1; size: many; D: -; CDR3: CASSFLDDNEQFF; DNA: TGTGCCAGCAGTTTTCTTGACGACAATGAGCAGTTCTTC
V: TRBV7-9; J: TRBJ2-7; size: few; D: -; CDR3: CASSLVGATGTSAGEQYF; DNA: TGTGCCAGCAGCTTAGTCGGGGCGACCGGGACGTCGGCGGGGGAGCAGTACTTC
V: TRBV9; J: TRBJ2-7; size: -; D: TRBD2; CDR3: CASSVQAGELYEQYF; DNA: TGTGCCAGCAGCGTACAGGCGGGAGAACTCTACGAGCAGTACTTC
V: TRBV9; J: TRBJ2-3; size: -; D: -; CDR3: CASSVGGTDTQYF; DNA: TGTGCCAGCAGCGTAGGAGGGACAGATACGCAGTATTTT
V: TRBV30; J: TRBJ1-1; size: -; D: -; CDR3: CAWSSTDEAFF; DNA: TGTGCCTGGAGTTCGACAGATGAAGCTTTCTTT
V: TRBV27; J: TRBJ2-5; size: few; D: -; CDR3: CASSFQGSFETQYF; DNA: TGTGCCAGCAGTTTTCAGGGGAGCTTCGAGACCCAGTACTTC
V: TRBV6-5; J: TRBJ2-1; size: few; D: -; CDR3: CASSYSRTDFEQFF; DNA: TGTGCCAGCAGTTACTCACGGACGGATTTTGAGCAGTTCTTC
V: TRBV7-2; J: TRBJ2-3; size: few; D: -; CDR3: CASSLRQVTDTQYF; DNA: TGTGCCAGCAGCCTACGACAGGTTACCGATACGCAGTATTTT
V: TRBV7-9; J: TRBJ2-3; size: few; D: -; CDR3: CASSLTPGTVTQYF; DNA: TGTGCCAGCAGCTTAACCCCCGGGACGGTGACGCAGTATTTT
V: TRBV7-9; J: TRBJ2-6; size: -; D: -; CDR3: CASSFFFSGANVLTF; DNA: TGTGCCAGCAGCTTCTTCTTCTCTGGGGCCAACGTCCTGACTTTC
V: TRBV27; J: TRBJ2-7; size: -; D: -; CDR3: CASSPSPTRPYEQYF; DNA: TGTGCCAGCAGTCCCTCCCCGACCCGACCCTACGAGCAGTACTTC
V: TRBV28; J: TRBJ2-3; size: few; D: TRBD2; CDR3: CASDPVGTSGGAGTQYF; DNA: TGTGCCAGCGATCCAGTTGGGACTAGCGGGGGGGCTGGTACGCAGTATTTT
V: TRBV4-2; J: TRBJ1-6; size: -; D: -; CDR3: CASSFRDANSPLHF; DNA: TGTGCCAGCAGCTTCCGGGACGCCAATTCACCCCTCCACTTT
V: TRBV7-2; J: TRBJ1-1; size: few; D: TRBD1; CDR3: CASSFHRGNTEAFF; DNA: TGTGCCAGCAGCTTTCACAGGGGAAACACTGAAGCTTTCTTT
V: TRBV5-1; J: TRBJ1-1; size: few; D: -; CDR3: CASSHSLTENTEAFF; DNA: TGCGCCAGCAGCCACTCACTCACAGAGAACACTGAAGCTTTCTTT
V: TRBV9; J: TRBJ2-1; size: -; D: -; CDR3: CASSVRVGSDEQFF; DNA: TGTGCCAGCAGCGTCAGGGTTGGGTCGGATGAGCAGTTCTTC
V: TRBV27; J: TRBJ2-5; size: -; D: -; CDR3: CASRSRGGWETQYF; DNA: TGTGCCAGCCGTTCCAGGGGTGGATGGGAGACCCAGTACTTC
V: TRBV7-9; J: TRBJ2-5; size: -; D: -; CDR3: CASSLGSQETQYF; DNA: TGTGCCAGCAGCTTAGGCAGCCAAGAGACCCAGTACTTC
V: TRBV28; J: TRBJ1-5; size: -; D: TRBD1; CDR3: CASSLWAGGAYSNQPQHF; DNA: TGTGCCAGCAGTTTGTGGGCAGGGGGAGCCTATAGCAATCAGCCCCAGCATTTT
V: TRBV5-4; J: TRBJ2-1; size: -; D: -; CDR3: CASRAPNEQFF; DNA: TGTGCCAGCAGGGCCCCCAATGAGCAGTTCTTC